Listed below are T cell receptor beta chains from one sample, sequenced in a study of shared clonotypes between healthy human individuals. Some clones are missing from TCRdb's copy, which holds only in-frame ones; the method was immunoSEQ multiplex PCR. The sample has approximately 340,000 clones; less than 85% are singletons. Sequencing used memory CD4+ T cells sorted from blood. These receptors were collected from a man aged 25-40 years in good health. Each CDR3 is given with its conserved first and last residue. Fields, in order: CDR3 length, J gene, V gene, clone size, D gene, CDR3 DNA, CDR3 protein. A D gene is named only where the DNA matches it firmly. Expanded clones are given a class, and other clones once, few, many or no size at all.

>15|TRBJ1-4|TRBV28|-|-
TGTGCCAGCAGTTTTTCGGGGACGGCTAATGAAAAACTGTTTTTT
CASSFSGTANEKLFF
>16|TRBJ2-7|TRBV19|once|TRBD2
TGTGCCAGTAGTCCGGGACTAGCGGGAGTGAGATACGAGCAGTACTTC
CASSPGLAGVRYEQYF
>18|TRBJ2-3|TRBV7-2|once|TRBD2
TGTGCCAGCAGCGCGCCGCGCCCGGGGGGAGGTTACACAGATACGCAGTATTTT
CASSAPRPGGGYTDTQYF
>17|TRBJ2-3|TRBV7-3|-|-
TGTGCCAGCAGCTCCGACCCTGGAGGAAGGACCACAGATACGCAGTATTTT
CASSSDPGGRTTDTQYF
>12|TRBJ2-7|TRBV6-1|-|-
TGTGCCAGCACTAGGGACCCCTACGAGCAGTACTTC
CASTRDPYEQYF
>14|TRBJ2-5|TRBV11-2|once|TRBD2
TGTGCCAGCAGCTTAGTTCTAGCGGAAGAGACCCAGTACTTC
CASSLVLAEETQYF
>13|TRBJ1-1|TRBV18|-|-
TGTGCCAGCTCACCCCCTTTTTTGACTGAAGCTTTCTTT
CASSPPFLTEAFF
>16|TRBJ1-5|TRBV19|-|TRBD1
TGTGCCAGTAGTACCCACCACAGGGGTGGCAATCAGCCCCAGCATTTT
CASSTHHRGGNQPQHF
>16|TRBJ2-7|TRBV5-4|-|-
TGTGCCAGCAGCTTGCCGGGGGGCGGTGGGTCCTACGAGCAGTACTTC
CASSLPGGGGSYEQYF
>13|TRBJ1-1|TRBV2|-|-
TGTGCCAGCAGTGAATTGGAGGGGGCTGAAGCTTTCTTT
CASSELEGAEAFF
>14|TRBJ1-4|TRBV18|-|-
TGTGCCAGCCGTAGGACGGGCTCAGACGAAAAACTGTTTTTT
CASRRTGSDEKLFF
>13|TRBJ2-5|TRBV7-2|-|-
TGTGCCAGCAGCTTAAGTCTGGGGGAGACCCAGTACTTC
CASSLSLGETQYF
>15|TRBJ2-5|TRBV5-1|-|TRBD1
TGCGCCAGCAGCCCCATTGGGACAGGGCAAGAGACCCAGTACTTC
CASSPIGTGQETQYF
>13|TRBJ1-6|TRBV5-6|-|-
TGTGCCAGCAGCTTAAGGGTTAATTCACCCCTCCACTTT
CASSLRVNSPLHF
>15|TRBJ2-1|TRBV9|-|TRBD2
TGTGCCAGCAGCCCCACAGCGGGAGTGGGGAATGAGCAGTTCTTC
CASSPTAGVGNEQFF
>16|TRBJ1-5|TRBV6-5|-|-
TGTGCCAGCAGTTACGGTGGGGGGGCTAGCAATCAGCCCCAGCATTTT
CASSYGGGASNQPQHF
>13|TRBJ2-7|TRBV5-1|once|TRBD1
TGCGCCAGCAGCGGACAGGGGATCAACGAGCAGTACTTC
CASSGQGINEQYF
>14|TRBJ1-5|TRBV6-4|once|-
TGTGCCAGCAGTGCGGACGGGAGTGTTCAGCCCCAGCATTTT
CASSADGSVQPQHF
>16|TRBJ2-5|TRBV11-2|-|-
TGTGCCAGCAAACGACTAGGCCCCGTCCTCCAAGAGACCCAGTACTTC
CASKRLGPVLQETQYF
>14|TRBJ2-1|TRBV12-2|few|-
TGTGCAAGTCGCCCGGGACAGGGGGTAAATGAGCAGTTCTTC
CASRPGQGVNEQFF
>16|TRBJ2-1|TRBV4-1|few|-
TGCGCCAGCAGCCAAGATCTGGACAGATTCTACAATGAGCAGTTCTTC
CASSQDLDRFYNEQFF
>17|TRBJ2-1|TRBV7-8|once|-
TGTGCCAGCAGCTTTGGAGGGGGGTCGGTTTCCTACAATGAGCAGTTCTTC
CASSFGGGSVSYNEQFF
>14|TRBJ2-2|TRBV7-2|-|-
TGTGCCAGCAGCTCGACAACGAACACCGGGGAGCTGTTTTTT
CASSSTTNTGELFF
>16|TRBJ1-2|TRBV4-3|-|-
TGCGCCAGCAGCCAAGAAACCGGGACGTTGAGCGGGGACTACACCTTC
CASSQETGTLSGDYTF
>16|TRBJ2-4|TRBV5-1|-|-
TGCGCCAGCAGCTTGGCCGATTCACTAGCCAAAAACATTCAGTACTTC
CASSLADSLAKNIQYF
>15|TRBJ1-2|TRBV18|once|-
TGTGCCAGCTCACCATTGGAGGGACCGAACTATGGCTACACCTTC
CASSPLEGPNYGYTF
>16|TRBJ1-2|TRBV19|once|-
TGTGCCAGTATGGAGGTACAGGAAACGGCTAACTATGGCTACACCTTC
CASMEVQETANYGYTF
>15|TRBJ2-7|TRBV19|many|TRBD1
TGTGCCAGTAGTATCGGGACAGGGAATTCCTACGAGCAGTACTTC
CASSIGTGNSYEQYF
>18|TRBJ2-2|TRBV4-2|-|TRBD2
TGTGCCAGCAGCCAAGATCAGGGGACTAGCTCCCCGGGCGGGGAGCTGTTTTTT
CASSQDQGTSSPGGELFF
>11|TRBJ2-5|TRBV20-1|-|-
TGCAGTGCTAATCTCCAAGAGACCCAGTACTTC
CSANLQETQYF
>14|TRBJ2-1|TRBV4-2|few|-
TGTGCCAGCAGCCAAGATAAGGGGGTGAGTGAGCAGTTCTTC
CASSQDKGVSEQFF
>14|TRBJ2-1|TRBV29-1|-|TRBD2
TGCAGCGTCCGGAAAGCGGGAGTGGTCGATGAGCAGTTCTTC
CSVRKAGVVDEQFF
>15|TRBJ1-4|TRBV15|-|TRBD1
TGTGCCACCAGCAGAGCTGGGACAGGTAATGAAAAACTGTTTTTT
CATSRAGTGNEKLFF
>15|TRBJ2-1|TRBV27|-|-
TGTGCCAGCAGTTTATCGCCACTAGGTTACAATGAGCAGTTCTTC
CASSLSPLGYNEQFF
>15|TRBJ2-1|TRBV27|-|-
TGTGCCAGCAGCGGGAGCGTTAGCTCCTACAATGAGCAGTTCTTC
CASSGSVSSYNEQFF
>14|TRBJ2-7|TRBV7-8|-|-
TGTGCCAGCAGCCCCTTGTGGGGGTCCTACGAGCAGTACTTC
CASSPLWGSYEQYF
>15|TRBJ1-3|TRBV30|many|TRBD1
TGTGCCTGGAGTAGGACAGGAGTCTCTGGAAACACCATATATTTT
CAWSRTGVSGNTIYF
>15|TRBJ1-1|TRBV2|-|-
TGTGCCAGCAGTGCAATGGCAGGGCGATGGGGTGAAGCTTTCTTT
CASSAMAGRWGEAFF
>12|TRBJ2-3|TRBV9|-|-
TGTGCCAGCAGCGTAGCTTCAGATACGCAGTATTTT
CASSVASDTQYF